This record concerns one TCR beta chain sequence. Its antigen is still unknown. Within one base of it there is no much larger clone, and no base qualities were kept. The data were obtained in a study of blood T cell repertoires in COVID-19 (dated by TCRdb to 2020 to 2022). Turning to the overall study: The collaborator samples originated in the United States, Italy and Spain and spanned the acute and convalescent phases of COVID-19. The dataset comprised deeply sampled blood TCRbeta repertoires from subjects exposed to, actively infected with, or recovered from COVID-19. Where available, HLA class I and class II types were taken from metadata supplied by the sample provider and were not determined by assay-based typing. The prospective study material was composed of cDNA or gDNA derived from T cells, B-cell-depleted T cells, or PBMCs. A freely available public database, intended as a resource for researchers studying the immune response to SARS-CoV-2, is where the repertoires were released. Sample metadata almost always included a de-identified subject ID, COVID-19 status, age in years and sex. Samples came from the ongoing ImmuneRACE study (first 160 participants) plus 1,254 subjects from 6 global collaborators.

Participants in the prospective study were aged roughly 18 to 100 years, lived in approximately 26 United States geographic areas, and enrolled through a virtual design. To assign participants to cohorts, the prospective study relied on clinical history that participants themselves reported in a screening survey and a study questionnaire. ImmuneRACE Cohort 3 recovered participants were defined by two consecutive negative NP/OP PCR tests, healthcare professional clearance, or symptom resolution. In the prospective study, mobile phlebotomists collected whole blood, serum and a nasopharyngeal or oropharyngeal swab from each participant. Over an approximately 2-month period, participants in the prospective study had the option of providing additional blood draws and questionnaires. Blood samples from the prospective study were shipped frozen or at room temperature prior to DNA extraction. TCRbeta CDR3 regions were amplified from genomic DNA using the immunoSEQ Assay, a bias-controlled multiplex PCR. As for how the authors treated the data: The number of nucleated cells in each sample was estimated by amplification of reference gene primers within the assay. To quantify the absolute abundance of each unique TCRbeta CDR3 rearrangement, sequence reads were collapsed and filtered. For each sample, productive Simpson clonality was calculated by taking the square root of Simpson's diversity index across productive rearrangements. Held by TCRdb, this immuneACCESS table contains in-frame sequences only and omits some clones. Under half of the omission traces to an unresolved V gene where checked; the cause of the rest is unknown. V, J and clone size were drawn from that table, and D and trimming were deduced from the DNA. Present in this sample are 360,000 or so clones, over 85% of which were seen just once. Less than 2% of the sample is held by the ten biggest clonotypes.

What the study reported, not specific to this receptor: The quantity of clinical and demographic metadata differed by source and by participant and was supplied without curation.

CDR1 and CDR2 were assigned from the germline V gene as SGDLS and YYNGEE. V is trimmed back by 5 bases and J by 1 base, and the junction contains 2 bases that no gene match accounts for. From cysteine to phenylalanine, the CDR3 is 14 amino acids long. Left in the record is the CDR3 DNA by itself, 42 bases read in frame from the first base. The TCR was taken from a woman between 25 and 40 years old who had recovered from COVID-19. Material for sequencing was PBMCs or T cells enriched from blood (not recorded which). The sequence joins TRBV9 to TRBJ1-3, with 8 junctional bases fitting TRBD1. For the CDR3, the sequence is CASRQGVSGNTIYF. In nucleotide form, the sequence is TGTGCCAGCAGACAGGGGGTATCTGGAAACACCATATATTTT.